A single sample gave rise to the 31 T cell receptor beta chains below, sequenced in a study of blood T cell repertoires in COVID-19. The repertoire was sequenced with immunoSEQ multiplex PCR; TCRdb's copy has only in-frame clones and lacks some. The table shows fewer than 200,000 clones, with 88% occurring only once. Sequencing was carried out using peripheral blood. Receptor source: a man in his forties with active or convalescent COVID-19.

This sequence joins TRBV11-3 and TRBJ2-5; D is perhaps TRBD2 (5 bases). CDR1 and CDR2 from the germline V gene are SGHNT and YENEEA. The CDR3 extends over 15 amino acids. The V and J ends lost 5 bases and 4 bases respectively, with 17 bases between them. CDR3 coding DNA: TGTGCCAGCAGCCGAGGTGAGGGATCGTCAGAGACCCAGTACTTC. Translation: CASSRGEGSSETQYF.

The V and J genes are TRBV4-1 and TRBJ2-7; 9 bases agree with TRBD2. The CDR3 is made up of 16 amino acids. J gave up 5 bases and V 3 bases, and 11 bases lay outside the gene matches. From germline, CDR1 is MGHRA and CDR2 YSYEKL. This CDR3 reads CASSQGGLAGPHEQYF. The CDR3 DNA follows: TGCGCCAGCAGCCAGGGGGGGCTAGCGGGACCTCACGAGCAGTACTTC.

The rearrangement joins TRBV27 to TRBJ2-3, with no clear D. Trimming left V 3 bases short and J 0 bases short, with 10 bases between. From germline, CDR1 is MNHEY and CDR2 SMNVEV (reference sequence). The CDR3 consists of 15 residues. The CDR3 here is CASSLSVSSTDTQYF. DNA of the CDR3: TGTGCCAGCAGTTTGTCTGTGTCTAGCACAGATACGCAGTATTTT.

Note on this clone: The same CDR3 can be traced to other DNA sequences in this sample. The V and J genes are TRBV18 and TRBJ2-2; weak D call: TRBD2 (5 bases). The CDR3 is made up of 15 amino acids. Trimming pared 3 bases from V and 1 base from J, leaving 9 bases between. Germline V lookup: CDR1 KGHSH, CDR2 LQKENI. The CDR3 protein is CASSPASGNTGELFF. The CDR3 DNA reads as TGTGCCAGCTCACCTGCCAGCGGGAACACCGGGGAGCTGTTTTTT.

This chain links TRBV11-2 with TRBJ2-2; D call uncertain. V lost 2 bases and J 7 bases, leaving 5 bases between the germline ends. Germline loops: CDR1 SGHAT, CDR2 FQNNGV. The CDR3 consists of 12 residues. The CDR3 sequence is CASSLTGGELFF. The DNA for the CDR3 is TGTGCCAGCAGCTTAACTGGCGGGGAGCTGTTTTTT.

This clone appeared a few times. The J gene is TRBJ2-7, the V gene TRBV6-6; no reliable D call. The CDR3 is made up of 15 amino acids. From germline, CDR1 is MNHNY and CDR2 SVGAGI (reference sequence). Trimming left V 5 bases short and J 2 bases short, with 16 bases between. CDR3 coding DNA: TGTGCCAGCAGTGATGACACCCTCTCACCCTACGAGCAGTACTTC. As protein: CASSDDTLSPYEQYF.

The genes are TRBV2 and TRBJ1-6; a possible D gene is TRBD1 (6 bases). The CDR3 runs to 19 residues. Germline V CDR1 and CDR2: SNHLY, FYNNEI. V lost 5 bases and J 0 bases, leaving 20 bases between the germline ends. The CDR3 reads CASSPKNTGFDSYNSPLHF. The CDR3 region has the DNA TGTGCCAGCAGTCCGAAAAACACAGGGTTCGACTCCTATAATTCACCCCTCCACTTT.

The count of this clone is one. This rearrangement joins TRBV3-1 (or the pseudogene TRBV3-2) to TRBJ1-2, with D possibly matching TRBD1 (6 bases). Germline V gives CDR1 LGHDT, CDR2 YNNKEL (reference sequence). The CDR3 is 14 amino acids. The V end was cut by 5 bases, the J end by 7 bases, with 17 bases between. CDR3 sequence reads: CASSSDRRVAGYTF. The CDR3 DNA reads as TGTGCCAGCAGCTCCGACAGGCGGGTCGCTGGCTACACCTTC.

The chain combines TRBV2 with TRBJ1-1, with D perhaps TRBD1 (5 bases). V lost 2 bases, J lost 8 bases, and 12 bases lay in between. CDR3 size: 13 residues. The germline gives CDR1 SNHLY, CDR2 FYNNEI. CDR3 sequence (DNA): TGTGCCAGCAGTGAATGGTTGGGGGGAGAAGCTTTCTTT. Amino acids: CASSEWLGGEAFF.

CDR3 sequence: CASSFLAGDNNEQFF. CDR3 in DNA: TGCGCCAGCAGCTTCCTGGCGGGGGATAACAATGAGCAGTTCTTC. The rearrangement joins TRBV5-1 to TRBJ2-1, with 7 positions matching TRBD2. Germline lookup yields CDR1 SGHRS and CDR2 YFSETQ. This CDR3 is 15 amino acids long. Trimming removed 2 bases from V and 5 bases from J; junction bases left unmatched: 7.

The CDR3 spells CASSLVGSYEQYF. CDR3 nucleotides: TGCGCCAGCAGCTTGGTCGGGAGCTACGAGCAGTACTTC. This chain links TRBV5-1 with TRBJ2-7; TRBD2 is a possible D gene (6 bases). This CDR3 has 13 amino acids. V was cut by 0 bases and J by 3 bases, with 7 bases left in between. The germline gives CDR1 SGHRS, CDR2 YFSETQ.

This chain connects TRBV28 to TRBJ1-5; D remains ambiguous. CDR1 is MDHEN and CDR2 is SYDVKM in the germline V gene. V was cut by 3 bases and J by 7 bases, with 10 bases left in between. The CDR3 contains 13 residues. CDR3 protein: CASSLSREQPQHF. The CDR3 bases are TGTGCCAGCAGTTTGTCGCGAGAACAGCCCCAGCATTTT.

In the case of this clone: This may stem from a read error, because a much larger clone lies one nucleotide away. This chain connects TRBV7-8 to TRBJ1-5; no definite D call. V was clipped by 1 base and J by 4 bases, with 5 bases between them. The CDR3 is made up of 13 amino acids. Germline loops: CDR1 SGHVS, CDR2 FQNEAQ. CDR3 nucleotides: TGTGCCAGCAGCTTAGGTCAGAATCAGCCCCAGCATTTT. Translation gives CASSLGQNQPQHF.

The chain joins TRBV2 to TRBJ1-5; 7 bases fit TRBD1. Germline CDR1 and CDR2: SNHLY and FYNNEI. The ends lost 8 bases at V and 9 bases at J; junction bases unmatched: 7. The CDR3 covers 12 residues. The CDR3 DNA reads as TGTGCCAGCCAGGGGGAGAGGGGGCCCCAGCATTTT. Translated: CASQGERGPQHF.

The genes are TRBV5-1 and TRBJ1-1; 7 positions agree with TRBD1. The germline V gene has CDR1 SGHRS and CDR2 YFSETQ. Trimming at V came to 4 bases and at J to 3 bases, leaving 9 bases not matched to a gene. The length of the CDR3 is 15 residues. The CDR3 here is CASSQTGLRDTEAFF. The DNA for the CDR3 is TGCGCCAGCAGCCAGACAGGGTTAAGAGACACTGAAGCTTTCTTT.

CDR3 DNA sequence: TGTGCCAGCAGTGAATCGGAAGCACGAGGGCTACACTATGGCTACACCTTC. Translating gives CASSESEARGLHYGYTF. V and J are TRBV25-1 and TRBJ1-2; D ambiguous. Per germline, CDR1 MGHDK and CDR2 SYGVNS. Trimming left V 1 base short and J 3 bases short, with 18 bases between. The CDR3 contains 17 residues.

This sequence joins TRBV20-1 and TRBJ1-5, with unresolved D. V shed 3 bases and J shed 0 bases, with 12 bases lying between them. Germline V gene lookup returns CDR1 DFQATT and CDR2 SNEGSKA (reference sequence). The CDR3 consists of 15 residues. This chain's CDR3 is CSASTARYSNQPQHF. The CDR3 DNA is TGCAGTGCTAGTACTGCGAGATATAGCAATCAGCCCCAGCATTTT.

This chain joins TRBV27 and TRBJ2-7, with 8 bases matching TRBD1. Losses at the gene ends were 3 bases for V and 4 bases for J; bases not matched to a gene: 8. Germline V gene data show CDR1 as MNHEY and CDR2 as SMNVEV (reference sequence). The CDR3 has 15 amino acids. In DNA form, the CDR3 reads TGTGCCAGCAGTTTCGGACAGGGTATGCCGTACGAGCAGTACTTC. This translates into CASSFGQGMPYEQYF.

The chain has TRBV19 and TRBJ1-2, with 8 bases lining up with TRBD1. Germline trimming cut 6 bases from V and 3 bases from J; bases unmatched to any gene: 9. In germline, CDR1 is LNHDA, CDR2 SQIVND (reference sequence). The CDR3 loop spans 15 amino acids. CDR3 sequence reads: CASRNPQQGDYGYTF. The CDR3 DNA sequence: TGTGCCAGTAGAAACCCTCAACAGGGGGACTATGGCTACACCTTC.

The chain joins TRBV4-1 to TRBJ2-7, with 14 bases fitting TRBD2. The junction had 5 bases not matched to a gene; V was cut back by 3 bases and J by 7 bases. The CDR3 contains 15 residues. Germline-derived CDR1 and CDR2 are MGHRA and YSYEKL. This CDR3 is CASSQTGLAGVEQYF. The CDR3 coding sequence is TGCGCCAGCAGCCAGACGGGACTAGCGGGAGTGGAGCAGTACTTC.

This clone showed up just once. The genes are TRBV19 and TRBJ1-2; weak D call: TRBD1 (5 bases). Germline V CDR1 and CDR2: LNHDA, SQIVND (reference sequence). This CDR3 is 14 amino acids long. The V end was cut by 5 bases, the J end by 5 bases, with 15 bases between. CDR3 coding DNA: TGTGCCAGTAGTGTTCGACCCGGGGGGTATGGCTACACCTTC. It translates to CASSVRPGGYGYTF. Combining the CDR3 with reference TRBV19 and TRBJ1-2 gives the whole variable domain DGGITQSPKYLFRKEGQNVTLSCEQNLNHDAMYWYRQDPGQGLRLIYYSQIVNDFQKGDIAEGYSVSREKKESFPLTVTSAQKNPTAFYLCASSVRPGGYGYTFGSGTRLTVV.

This clone was detected many times. The V call is TRBV27, the J call TRBJ2-3; D ambiguous. Deletions cut 8 bases from V and 7 bases from J, with 10 bases between. The CDR3 consists of 11 residues. Germline V lookup: CDR1 MNHEY, CDR2 SMNVEV (reference sequence). CDR3 sequence reads: CASLPFHTQYF. The CDR3 nucleotides read TGTGCCAGCCTCCCTTTTCATACGCAGTATTTT.

This rearrangement joins TRBV11-3 to TRBJ1-1, with 11 nucleotides matching TRBD1. The CDR3 totals 16 residues. Germline V gene sequence: CDR1 SGHNT, CDR2 YENEEA. The J segment lost 4 bases and the V segment lost 5 bases, leaving 9 bases of the junction unmatched. CDR3 in amino acids: CASSERPGTGGTEAFF. The CDR3 DNA follows: TGTGCCAGCAGCGAACGACCTGGGACAGGGGGCACTGAAGCTTTCTTT. Based on the CDR3 plus reference TRBV11-3 and TRBJ1-1, the full variable domain is EAGVVQSPRYKIIEKKQPVAFWCNPISGHNTLYWYLQNLGQGPELLIRYENEEAVDDSQLPKDRFSAERLKGVDSTLKIQPAELGDSAVYLCASSERPGTGGTEAFFGQGTRLTVV.

The chain has TRBV3-1 (or the pseudogene TRBV3-2) and TRBJ1-2; D not certain. The CDR3 consists of 16 residues. V was trimmed by 1 base and J by 4 bases, leaving 16 bases between them. Germline V CDR1 and CDR2: LGHDT, YNNKEL (reference sequence). CDR3 amino acids: CASSQAKVQVGYGYTF. DNA for the CDR3: TGTGCCAGCAGCCAAGCCAAGGTCCAGGTTGGCTATGGCTACACCTTC.

This chain uses TRBV16 with TRBJ2-1; 13 nucleotides agree with TRBD2. CDR1 and CDR2 (germline): KGHSY, FQNENV. This CDR3 spans 17 amino acids. The V segment lost 5 bases and the J segment 1 base; nucleotides outside the gene matches: 5. CDR3 DNA: TGTGCCAGCAGCTACACTAGCGGGAGGGGGTCCTACAATGAGCAGTTCTTC. Amino acids: CASSYTSGRGSYNEQFF.

The V gene is TRBV7-9, the J gene TRBJ1-2; D unclear. The V end was cut by 5 bases, the J end by 0 bases, with 16 bases between. The CDR3 is made up of 16 amino acids. CDR1 is SEHNR, CDR2 FQNEAQ, per germline (reference sequence). CDR3 nucleotide sequence: TGTGCCAGCAGCCCAGTGGCGGGATTCACTAACTATGGCTACACCTTC. It yields the protein CASSPVAGFTNYGYTF.

This chain joins TRBV10-3 and TRBJ2-3; TRBD2 matches 7 bases. The CDR3 has 14 residues. V trimming: 6 bases; J trimming: 0 bases; junction bases outside the gene matches: 3. Germline CDR1 is ENHRY and CDR2 is SYGVKD. The CDR3 region has the DNA TGTGCCATCAGGGCGGGGGATAGCACAGATACGCAGTATTTT. Translating gives CAIRAGDSTDTQYF.

V gene TRBV5-1 combines with J gene TRBJ1-6; D call uncertain. CDR1 is SGHRS, CDR2 YFSETQ, per germline. Deletions cut 4 bases from V and 9 bases from J, with 17 bases between. The CDR3 extends over 15 amino acids. The CDR3 loop is CASSQPGFGGSPLHF. The CDR3 DNA is TGCGCCAGCAGCCAACCGGGCTTCGGAGGTTCACCCCTCCACTTT.

The table lists this clone with a few counts. This chain connects TRBV7-9 to TRBJ1-6; 7 bases are a match to TRBD1. Germline V gives CDR1 SEHNR, CDR2 FQNEAQ (reference sequence). V was clipped by 3 bases and J by 10 bases; unmatched bases: 9. The CDR3 is 15 residues long. CDR3 loop: CASSFGQAIASPLHF. In DNA form, the CDR3 reads TGTGCCAGCAGCTTCGGACAGGCCATAGCGTCACCCCTCCACTTT.

As regards this clone: A junction boundary mismatches the germline segment, possibly from a read error. The V gene is TRBV7-7, the J gene TRBJ2-1; 8 bases are a match to TRBD2. Germline loops: CDR1 SSHAT, CDR2 FNYEAQ (reference sequence). This CDR3 contains 13 residues. This CDR3 is CASSFRSGSEQFF. In nucleotides, the CDR3 is TGTGCTAGCAGCTTCAGAAGCGGGAGCGAGCAGTTCTTC.

The chain is built from TRBV5-1 and TRBJ2-7; 7 positions match TRBD1. V was pared by 2 bases and J by 2 bases, with 4 bases of the junction left unmatched. This CDR3 region has 14 residues. The V gene's germline CDR1 is SGHRS and CDR2 YFSETQ. The DNA for the CDR3 is TGCGCCAGCAGCTTTTCGGGACAGACCTACGAGCAGTACTTC. It is translated as CASSFSGQTYEQYF.